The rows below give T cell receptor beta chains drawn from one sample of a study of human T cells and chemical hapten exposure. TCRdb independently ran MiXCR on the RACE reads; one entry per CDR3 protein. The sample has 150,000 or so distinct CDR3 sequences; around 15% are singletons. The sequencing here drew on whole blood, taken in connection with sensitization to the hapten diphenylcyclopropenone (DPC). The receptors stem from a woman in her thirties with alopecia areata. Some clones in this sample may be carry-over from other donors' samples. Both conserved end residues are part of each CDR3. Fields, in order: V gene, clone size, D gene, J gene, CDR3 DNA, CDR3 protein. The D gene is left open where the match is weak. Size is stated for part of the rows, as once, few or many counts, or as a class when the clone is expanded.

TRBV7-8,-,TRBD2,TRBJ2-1,TGTGCCAGCAGCTCCTCACTAGCGCTAAACTCCTACAATGAGCAGTTCTTC,CASSSSLALNSYNEQFF
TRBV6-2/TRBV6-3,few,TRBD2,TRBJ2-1,TGTGCCAGCAGTTCACTAGCGGGAGTAAATGAGCAGTTCTTC,CASSSLAGVNEQFF
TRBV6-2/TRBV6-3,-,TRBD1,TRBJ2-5,TGTGCCAGCAGTTCGGGACAGTCCCCGGAGACCCAGTACTTC,CASSSGQSPETQYF
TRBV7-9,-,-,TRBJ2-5,TGTGCCAGCAGCTTGTCGGGGGCCATGCTTCCCGAGACCCAGTACTTC,CASSLSGAMLPETQYF
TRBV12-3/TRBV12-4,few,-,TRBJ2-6,TGTGCCAGCAGTTTAATGGGTGGACCCAACGTCCTGACTTTC,CASSLMGGPNVLTF
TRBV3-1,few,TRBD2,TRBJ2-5,TGTGCCAGCAGCCAAGTTTTTGCTAGCGGGGAAGAGACCCAGTACTTC,CASSQVFASGEETQYF
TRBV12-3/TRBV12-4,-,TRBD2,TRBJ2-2,TGTGCCAGCGGTTTACGGCTAGCGGAACATTCCGGGGAGCTGTTTTTT,CASGLRLAEHSGELFF
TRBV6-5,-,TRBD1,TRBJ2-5,TGTGCCAGCAGACCCGACAGGGTCCCAGAGACCCAGTACTTC,CASRPDRVPETQYF
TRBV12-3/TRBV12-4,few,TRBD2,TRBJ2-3,TGTGCCAGCAGTTTAGCAATAGCGGGGGCCCGCCGCACAGATACGCAGTATTTT,CASSLAIAGARRTDTQYF
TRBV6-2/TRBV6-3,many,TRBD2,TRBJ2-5,TGTGCCAGCAGTTTCGCGGGAGGGAGGGAGACCCAGTACTTC,CASSFAGGRETQYF
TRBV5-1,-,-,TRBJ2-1,TGCGCCAGCAGCCCAACTAGGGGGGCTTCCGATGAGCAGTTCTTC,CASSPTRGASDEQFF
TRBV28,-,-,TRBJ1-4,TGTGCCAGCAGTTCCGGGGTCCCAAATGAAAAACTGTTTTTT,CASSSGVPNEKLFF
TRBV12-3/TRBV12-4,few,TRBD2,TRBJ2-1,TGTGCCAGCAGTTTCGGACTAGCGGTCTCCTACAATGAGCAGTTCTTC,CASSFGLAVSYNEQFF
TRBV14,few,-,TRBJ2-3,TGTGCCAGCAGCCAAGAAGGCCCGGGAACGACGCAGTATTTT,CASSQEGPGTTQYF
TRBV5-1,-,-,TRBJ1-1,TGCGCCAGCAGCCAGGTCGGCAGCCAGAACACTGAAGCTTTCTTT,CASSQVGSQNTEAFF